The next 27 T cell receptor beta chains were all read from a single sample in a study of cytomegalovirus exposure and HLA in healthy donors. Amplification used 60 Vbeta primers and 13 Jbeta primers. Produced via immunoSEQ multiplex PCR; TCRdb's table is partial and in-frame only. Among nearly 200,000 clones listed, about 81% were seen once. The sample taken for sequencing was PBMCs. The source of these receptors is a woman aged 45-65 years in good health and CMV-seropositive.

V is TRBV5-6 and J is TRBJ1-2; 8 bases map to TRBD1. J gave up 0 bases and V 1 base, and 5 bases lay outside the gene matches. The CDR3 is 16 amino acids. Germline loops: CDR1 SGHDT, CDR2 YYEEEE. CDR3 protein: CASSLTGTGSNYGYTF. CDR3 nucleotide sequence: TGTGCCAGCAGCTTGACGGGGACAGGATCTAACTATGGCTACACCTTC. Together with reference TRBV5-6 and TRBJ1-2, the CDR3 gives the full variable domain: DAGVTQSPTHLIKTRGQQVTLRCSPKSGHDTVSWYQQALGQGPQFIFQYYEEEERQRGNFPDRFSGHQFPNYSSELNVNALLLGDSALYLCASSLTGTGSNYGYTFGSGTRLTVV.

This clone showed up just once. The chain is built from TRBV19 and TRBJ1-2; the D is unclear. CDR1 is LNHDA and CDR2 is SQIVND in the germline V gene (reference sequence). The CDR3 extends over 13 amino acids. Trimming took off 1 base at V and 4 bases at J, with 7 bases between the two ends. DNA for the CDR3: TGTGCCAGTAGTATAGGGGCAGTCTATGGCTACACCTTC. Protein sequence: CASSIGAVYGYTF.

The rearrangement links TRBV6-6 to TRBJ2-7; the D is unclear. Trimming left V 2 bases short and J 2 bases short, with 4 bases between. Germline V gives CDR1 MNHNY, CDR2 SVGAGI (reference sequence). There are 12 residues in the CDR3. CDR3 sequence (DNA): TGTGCCAGCAGTTACGAGGCCTACGAGCAGTACTTC. Its protein product is CASSYEAYEQYF.

The J gene is TRBJ2-1, the V gene TRBV5-1; 7 bases align to TRBD2. CDR3 length equals 15 residues. The V gene's germline CDR1 is SGHRS and CDR2 YFSETQ. Unmatched junction bases numbered 7, after V lost 3 bases and J lost 4 bases. Written as DNA, the CDR3 is TGCGCCAGCAGCTCATTGGGGGGGAATTACAATGAGCAGTTCTTC. It specifies CASSSLGGNYNEQFF.

CDR3 DNA sequence: TGCGCCAGCAGCTTGGAAGCGGCAAACACCGGGGAGCTGTTTTTT. Translation: CASSLEAANTGELFF. The V and J genes are TRBV5-1 and TRBJ2-2; maybe TRBD2 (5 bases). Germline values: CDR1 SGHRS, CDR2 YFSETQ. V lost 0 bases to trimming and J lost 2 bases, with 8 bases between them. The CDR3 sequence is 15 residues long.

The chain links TRBV28 to TRBJ2-2; weak D call: TRBD1 (6 bases). The germline gives CDR1 MDHEN, CDR2 SYDVKM. CDR3 length: 14 residues. Deletions cut 4 bases from V and 4 bases from J, with 10 bases between. Written as DNA, the CDR3 is TGTGCCAGCAGTTCCAGGGGTAGCACCGGGGAGCTGTTTTTT. This gives the protein CASSSRGSTGELFF.

This clone occurred a few times. The chain has TRBV4-2 and TRBJ2-7; 9 bases agree with TRBD2. Germline-derived CDR1 and CDR2 are LGHNA and YNFKEQ. This CDR3 comprises 17 residues. V was clipped by 2 bases and J by 2 bases; unmatched bases: 10. CDR3 DNA: TGTGCCAGCAGCCAACCGGGGGCGGCTAGCGGGACCTACGAGCAGTACTTC. It codes for CASSQPGAASGTYEQYF.

The chain employs TRBV7-2 and TRBJ1-2; no reliable D call. The CDR3 is 13 residues long. CDR1 is SGHTA, CDR2 FQGNSA, per germline. The ends were cut back, 5 bases at V and 12 bases at J, with 19 bases in the middle. In nucleotides, the CDR3 is TGTGCCAGCAGCCAACCGTTCCATGGGAGGCACACCTTC. Translating gives CASSQPFHGRHTF.

This clone appeared a few times. V gene TRBV7-8 combines with J gene TRBJ1-2; 7 nucleotides align to TRBD1. The CDR3 has 14 residues. The trim removed 5 bases at V and 3 bases at J, leaving 6 bases unmatched. Germline V gene lookup returns CDR1 SGHVS and CDR2 FQNEAQ. The CDR3 bases are TGTGCCAGCAGCCTTCAACAGGGGTACTATGGCTACACCTTC. It yields the protein CASSLQQGYYGYTF.

The chain joins TRBV4-3 to TRBJ2-2; TRBD1 matches 7 bases. V lost 4 bases and J lost 3; bases outside the gene matches: 11. CDR1 and CDR2 from the germline V gene are LGHNA and YSLEER. The CDR3 spans 17 residues. CDR3 protein: CASSLRPGQHYTGELFF. CDR3 nucleotide sequence: TGCGCCAGCAGCCTCAGGCCGGGACAGCATTACACCGGGGAGCTGTTTTTT.

V and J are TRBV20-1 and TRBJ2-7; TRBD2 agrees at 7 bases. The germline V gene encodes CDR1 DFQATT and CDR2 SNEGSKA (reference sequence). The CDR3 length is 11 residues. V was clipped by 6 bases and J by 2 bases; unmatched bases: 1. The CDR3 DNA sequence: TGCAGTGCGAGCGGGACCTACGAGCAGTACTTC. Its translation: CSASGTYEQYF.

V is TRBV15 and J is TRBJ1-2, with D maybe TRBD1 (5 bases). The CDR3 consists of 14 residues. CDR1 is LNHNV, CDR2 YYDKDF, per germline (reference sequence). V was shortened by 0 bases and J by 0 bases, with 5 bases between the two germline ends. The chain's CDR3 is CATSRDRANYGYTF. In nucleotides, the CDR3 is TGTGCCACCAGCAGAGACAGGGCTAACTATGGCTACACCTTC.

This clone was recorded only once. The rearrangement uses TRBV2 and TRBJ1-1; D gene ambiguous. The CDR3 covers 11 residues. The germline gives CDR1 SNHLY, CDR2 FYNNEI. Deletions cut 8 bases from V and 1 base from J, with 5 bases between. CDR3 in amino acids: CASGRNTEAFF. The DNA for the CDR3 is TGTGCCAGCGGTAGGAACACTGAAGCTTTCTTT.

This clone has only a few counts. The CDR3 here is CASSPVSSNQPQHF. CDR3 bases: TGTGCCAGCAGTCCCGTTTCTAGCAATCAGCCCCAGCATTTT. The chain uses TRBV28 and TRBJ1-5; D not certain. CDR1 and CDR2 from the germline V gene are MDHEN and SYDVKM. V dropped 5 bases and J dropped 0 bases, with 8 bases sitting between them. The CDR3 is 14 residues long.

This clone was counted between two and nine times. The chain has TRBV7-9 and TRBJ1-5, with D hard to call. V was trimmed by 3 bases and J by 5 bases, leaving 26 bases between them. This CDR3 has 19 amino acids. CDR1 and CDR2 from the germline V gene are SEHNR and FQNEAQ (reference sequence). CDR3 protein: CASSFRGLEGRLNYQPQHF. The CDR3 region has the DNA TGTGCCAGCAGCTTCCGGGGTCTCGAGGGCAGGCTTAACTATCAGCCCCAGCATTTT.

The chain has TRBV11-2 and TRBJ1-6, with unresolved D. CDR3 length equals 11 residues. CDR1 SGHAT and CDR2 FQNNGV come from the germline V gene. V was pared by 5 bases and J by 7 bases, with 3 bases between. CDR3 amino acids: CASSQNSPLHF. CDR3 DNA sequence: TGTGCCAGCAGCCAGAATTCACCCCTCCACTTT.

The chain is built from TRBV6-5 and TRBJ1-2; TRBD1 aligns across 9 bases. Trimming took 7 bases from V and 10 from J; bases not matched to a gene: 16. This CDR3 spans 15 amino acids. The germline gives CDR1 MNHEY, CDR2 SVGAGI. CDR3 nucleotide sequence: TGTGCCAGCACATCCACTTACGGGACAGGGTTTGACTACACCTTC. Translation: CASTSTYGTGFDYTF.

The chain uses TRBV5-4 and TRBJ2-1; TRBD2 aligns across 10 bases. Losses at the gene ends were 4 bases for V and 4 bases for J; bases not matched to a gene: 5. Germline V CDR1 and CDR2: SGHNT, YYREEE (reference sequence). The CDR3 extends over 15 amino acids. The CDR3, as DNA: TGTGCCAGCAGCGAGGGACTAGCGCTTTACAATGAGCAGTTCTTC. Protein: CASSEGLALYNEQFF.

This chain links TRBV19 with TRBJ2-5, with 12 bases matching TRBD2. Germline V gives CDR1 LNHDA, CDR2 SQIVND (reference sequence). With 10 bases clipped from V and 5 bases from J, the junction kept 8 bases outside the gene matches. This CDR3 has 14 amino acids. CDR3 sequence: CATRLAGVEETQYF. The DNA for the CDR3 is TGTGCCACCAGACTAGCGGGAGTGGAGGAGACCCAGTACTTC.

The J gene is TRBJ2-7, the V gene TRBV18; D perhaps matches TRBD1 (6 bases). Germline CDR1 and CDR2: KGHSH and LQKENI. The CDR3 loop spans 14 amino acids. V lost 4 bases and J 4 bases, leaving 14 bases between the germline ends. As DNA, the CDR3 is TGTGCCAGCTCACTTAACTGGCAGGGGTACGAGCAGTACTTC. Its translation is CASSLNWQGYEQYF.

The V and J genes are TRBV5-1 and TRBJ2-1; D possibly corresponds to TRBD2 (7 bases). Germline V lookup: CDR1 SGHRS, CDR2 YFSETQ. Trimming pared 6 bases from V and 8 bases from J, leaving 21 bases between. The CDR3 length is 15 residues. The CDR3 DNA is TGCGCCAGCACGAGACGGAGGGGGGGCGTAGATGAGCAGTTCTTC. Encoded protein: CASTRRRGGVDEQFF.

This chain connects TRBV6-1 to TRBJ2-7; 9 bases fit TRBD1. Germline CDR1 reads MNHNS; CDR2 reads SASEGT. This CDR3 contains 15 residues. With 8 bases clipped from V and 3 bases from J, the junction kept 11 bases outside the gene matches. The CDR3 nucleotides are TGTGCCAGCCAGTCCGGACAGGGGTGGATCTACGAGCAGTACTTC. It specifies CASQSGQGWIYEQYF.

This clone occurred a few times. V usage is TRBV5-1 and J usage is TRBJ1-1, with D unresolved. V was trimmed by 1 base and J by 5 bases, leaving 12 bases between them. This CDR3 region has 14 residues. Germline V gene lookup returns CDR1 SGHRS and CDR2 YFSETQ. As DNA, the CDR3 is TGCGCCAGCAGCTTGAGCTCGGGTGGGACTGAAGCTTTCTTT. This encodes CASSLSSGGTEAFF.

This clone was counted only a few times. The V gene is TRBV28, the J gene TRBJ1-2; 9 bases match TRBD1. In germline, CDR1 is MDHEN, CDR2 SYDVKM. This CDR3 contains 14 residues. V lost 5 bases to trimming and J lost 7 bases; unmatched junction nucleotides: 8. The CDR3 nucleotides are TGTGCCAGCAGTCCCCGGGACAGGGTCTCTGGCTACACCTTC. As protein: CASSPRDRVSGYTF.

The V gene is TRBV6-5, the J gene TRBJ2-7, with 7 bases matching TRBD1. Germline CDR1 reads MNHEY; CDR2 reads SVGAGI. Trimming removed 4 bases from V and 2 bases from J; junction bases left unmatched: 5. The CDR3 contains 14 residues. The CDR3 is CASSLGQLTYEQYF. The CDR3 nucleotides are TGTGCCAGCAGTTTGGGACAGCTTACCTACGAGCAGTACTTC.

This clone has a single count. V usage is TRBV18 and J usage is TRBJ2-3; 7 bases align to TRBD1. Looked up from germline, CDR1 is KGHSH and CDR2 is LQKENI. The CDR3 totals 14 residues. V was clipped by 5 bases and J by 1 base; unmatched bases: 3. The CDR3 bases are TGTGCCAGCTCAACCGGGACAGGCACAGATACGCAGTATTTT. Translation gives CASSTGTGTDTQYF. The full variable domain, in which reference TRBV18 and TRBJ2-3 provide the parts outside the CDR3, is NAGVMQNPRHLVRRRGQEARLRCSPMKGHSHVYWYRQLPEEGLKFMVYLQKENIIDESGMPKERFSAEFPKEGPSILRIQQVVRGDSAAYFCASSTGTGTDTQYFGPGTRLTVL.

The chain carries TRBV2 and TRBJ2-5; D is perhaps TRBD2 (7 bases). The J call may not be correct, given that the DNA end is closer to TRBJ2-7. The CDR3 contains 13 residues. CDR1 and CDR2 (germline): SNHLY, FYNNEI. The CDR3 spells CASREGGSNEQYF. In nucleotides, the CDR3 is TGTGCCAGCAGGGAGGGGGGGAGTAACGAGCAGTACTTC.